The 27 T cell receptor beta chains below were found in one sample sequenced in a study of blood T cell repertoires in COVID-19. Profiled with immunoSEQ multiplex PCR; TCRdb holds only in-frame clones, not every one. The table includes some 50,000 clones, 88% detected once. Sequenced material: peripheral blood. These TCRs come from a human donor in a cohort sampled during active COVID-19.

The chain links TRBV7-3 to TRBJ2-3; TRBD2 is a possible D gene (6 bases). Trimming pared 4 bases from V and 3 bases from J, leaving 11 bases between. This CDR3 comprises 14 residues. From germline, CDR1 is SGHTA and CDR2 FQGTGA. CDR3 sequence (DNA): TGTGCCAGCAGCTCCAAGGACTATACAGATACGCAGTATTTT. Encoded protein: CASSSKDYTDTQYF.

This clone came up a few times. J is TRBJ1-3 and V is TRBV2; D is unclear. CDR1 is SNHLY and CDR2 is FYNNEI in the germline V gene. CDR3 length: 13 amino acids. Trimming stripped 4 bases from V and 0 bases from J, with 4 bases between. CDR3 DNA: TGTGCCAGCAGTGCTACCTCTGGAAACACCATATATTTT. Translation: CASSATSGNTIYF.

Note on this clone: Other DNA sequences in the sample encode the same CDR3. The V gene is TRBV5-1, the J gene TRBJ1-1; D is unresolved. The V gene lost 0 bases and the J gene lost 3 bases, with 6 bases spanning the gap. Germline V CDR1 and CDR2: SGHRS, YFSETQ. The CDR3 contains 13 residues. CDR3 nucleotides: TGCGCCAGCAGCTTGGTACCGGACACTGAAGCTTTCTTT. Protein sequence: CASSLVPDTEAFF.

This chain uses TRBV6-6 with TRBJ2-3, with TRBD1 identical over 8 bases. Germline V gene data show CDR1 as MNHNY and CDR2 as SVGAGI (reference sequence). V was clipped by 5 bases and J by 0 bases; unmatched bases: 7. The CDR3 contains 16 residues. In DNA, the CDR3 is TGTGCCAGCAGTCGAAGCCGGACAGGGAGCACAGATACGCAGTATTTT. This gives the protein CASSRSRTGSTDTQYF.

V and J are TRBV14 and TRBJ2-1; 10 bases fit TRBD2. J was trimmed by 4 bases and V by 5 bases; bases with no gene match: 5. The CDR3 has 15 residues. Germline loops: CDR1 SGHDN, CDR2 FVKESK. CDR3 nucleotides: TGTGCCAGCAGCTCCCGGACTAGCGGATACAATGAGCAGTTCTTC. Translation: CASSSRTSGYNEQFF.

The chain employs TRBV20-1 and TRBJ2-5, with 11 nucleotides matching TRBD2. CDR3 length: 15 residues. V trimming: 3 bases; J trimming: 5 bases; junction bases outside the gene matches: 8. Germline CDR1 is DFQATT and CDR2 is SNEGSKA (reference sequence). The CDR3 region is CSASWSSGGMETQYF. The CDR3 coding sequence is TGCAGTGCTAGTTGGTCTAGCGGGGGGATGGAGACCCAGTACTTC.

This clone appeared once. The rearrangement joins TRBV5-5 to TRBJ2-1; D call uncertain. This CDR3 has 14 residues. Per the germline V gene, CDR1 is SGHKS and CDR2 is YYEKEE (reference sequence). V lost 4 bases to trimming and J lost 6 bases, with 14 bases between them. Written as DNA, the CDR3 is TGTGCCAGCAGCGTGGAGCCGAGCACCAATGAGCAGTTCTTC. It codes for CASSVEPSTNEQFF.

Only one count was recorded for this clone. The rearrangement links TRBV7-8 to TRBJ2-7; 15 positions agree with TRBD2. The length of the CDR3 is 15 residues. Germline-derived CDR1 and CDR2 are SGHVS and FQNEAQ. The V and J ends lost 5 bases and 4 bases, in that order; junction bases with no gene match: 3. The DNA for the CDR3 is TGTGCCAGCAGCGGGGGACTAGCGGGAGGTTACGAGCAGTACTTC. This codes for CASSGGLAGGYEQYF.

The V call is TRBV5-1, the J call TRBJ2-2, with 10 positions matching TRBD2. The CDR3 loop spans 19 amino acids. J was trimmed by 0 bases and V by 5 bases; bases with no gene match: 13. Germline V gives CDR1 SGHRS, CDR2 YFSETQ. The CDR3 sequence: CASRPRASGSLANTGELFF. CDR3 nucleotide sequence: TGCGCCAGCAGACCAAGGGCTAGCGGGAGTCTCGCGAACACCGGGGAGCTGTTTTTT.

The V call is TRBV12-5, the J call TRBJ2-5, with a possible D match to TRBD1 (6 bases). Trimming left V 1 base short and J 5 bases short, with 23 bases between. The CDR3 length is 18 residues. CDR1 LGHNT and CDR2 FRNRAP come from the germline V gene. The CDR3 spells CASGLAQYREPGEETQYF. CDR3 DNA: TGTGCTAGTGGTTTGGCCCAATACAGGGAGCCCGGCGAGGAGACCCAGTACTTC.

The rearrangement links TRBV7-2 to TRBJ2-5; 9 bases match TRBD1. Germline V CDR1 and CDR2: SGHTA, FQGNSA. The CDR3 sequence is 13 residues long. The V and J ends lost 7 bases and 4 bases, in that order; junction bases with no gene match: 4. CDR3 sequence: CASTQTGGETQYF. The DNA of the CDR3 is TGTGCCAGCACCCAGACAGGGGGAGAGACCCAGTACTTC.

The chain couples TRBV2 to TRBJ2-1; 11 bases match TRBD2. From germline, CDR1 is SNHLY and CDR2 FYNNEI. The trim removed 8 bases at V and 4 bases at J, leaving 4 bases unmatched. The CDR3 sequence is 14 residues long. CDR3 region: CASALAGGYNEQFF. CDR3 DNA: TGTGCCAGCGCCCTAGCGGGGGGATACAATGAGCAGTTCTTC. Looking up the rest from reference TRBV2 and TRBJ2-1 gives the full variable domain: EPEVTQTPSHQVTQMGQEVILRCVPISNHLYFYWYRQILGQKVEFLVSFYNNEISEKSEIFDDQFSVERPDGSNFTLKIRSTKLEDSAMYFCASALAGGYNEQFFGPGTRLTVL.

The CDR3 DNA reads TGTGCCACCAGTGAGAGGGATACGCAGTATTTT. This encodes CATSERDTQYF. This sequence joins TRBV24-1 and TRBJ2-3; D is uncertain. This CDR3 region has 11 residues. Per germline, CDR1 KGHDR and CDR2 SFDVKD. Trimming left V 4 bases short and J 6 bases short, with 4 bases between.

The chain recombines TRBV18 with TRBJ1-2; 9 nucleotides agree with TRBD1. CDR1 and CDR2 (germline): KGHSH, LQKENI. The CDR3 spans 14 residues. The trim removed 3 bases at V and 8 bases at J, leaving 7 bases unmatched. CDR3 DNA sequence: TGTGCCAGCTCACCTTCCGGGACAGGGAAGGGCTACACCTTC. As protein: CASSPSGTGKGYTF.

The chain combines TRBV30 with TRBJ1-5; D is undetermined. This CDR3 is built from 15 residues. The germline V and J ends were trimmed by 0 bases and 7 bases, with 16 bases remaining between them. CDR1 and CDR2 from the germline V gene are GTSNPN and SVGIG (reference sequence). CDR3 nucleotides: TGTGCCTGGAGTGTATTTGGGAGGCAGGTCCAGCCCCAGCATTTT. It encodes CAWSVFGRQVQPQHF. Using reference TRBV30 and TRBJ1-5 for the parts outside the CDR3, the full variable domain is SQTIHQWPATLVQPVGSPLSLECTVEGTSNPNLYWYRQAAGRGLQLLFYSVGIGQISSEVPQNLSASRPQDRQFILSSKKLLLSDSGFYLCAWSVFGRQVQPQHFGDGTRLSIL.

The rearrangement links TRBV5-6 to TRBJ2-7; D not resolved. Germline V gene data show CDR1 as SGHDT and CDR2 as YYEEEE. Trimming left V 0 bases short and J 5 bases short, with 6 bases between. CDR3 length: 12 amino acids. CDR3 coding DNA: TGTGCCAGCAGCTTGGGACGGGACGAGCAGTACTTC. Translation: CASSLGRDEQYF.

This clone has a single count. The rearrangement uses TRBV19 and TRBJ2-2; D is possibly TRBD2 (6 bases). Germline V gives CDR1 LNHDA, CDR2 SQIVND (reference sequence). This CDR3 region has 14 residues. V lost 8 bases to trimming and J lost 6 bases, with 16 bases between them. The CDR3 loop reads CASSAGPDAGELFF. The CDR3 DNA reads TGTGCCAGTTCGGCGGGGCCAGACGCCGGGGAGCTGTTTTTT.

The chain recombines TRBV5-5 with TRBJ1-5, with D perhaps matching TRBD1 (5 bases). CDR3 size: 14 residues. The ends were cut back, 3 bases at V and 3 bases at J, with 10 bases in the middle. Germline CDR1 reads SGHKS; CDR2 reads YYEKEE (reference sequence). The CDR3 sequence: CASSWGVINQPQHF. Here the CDR3 DNA reads TGTGCCAGCAGCTGGGGGGTGATCAATCAGCCCCAGCATTTT.

The chain is built from TRBV13 and TRBJ2-3; D gene ambiguous. The CDR3 contains 15 residues. Germline assignment: CDR1 PRHDT and CDR2 FYEKMQ (reference sequence). V dropped 1 base and J dropped 3 bases, with 11 bases sitting between them. The CDR3 protein is CASSLERSDTDTQYF. DNA for the CDR3: TGTGCCAGCAGCTTAGAGAGAAGCGATACAGATACGCAGTATTTT.

The chain couples TRBV5-6 to TRBJ1-4, with D tentatively TRBD1 (6 bases). This CDR3 comprises 15 residues. Germline loops: CDR1 SGHDT, CDR2 YYEEEE. Trimming removed 4 bases at V and 0 bases at J, with 10 bases between. The CDR3 nucleotides are TGTGCCAGCAGCCCAGGGACACCAACTAATGAAAAACTGTTTTTT. The encoded protein is CASSPGTPTNEKLFF.

The genes are TRBV5-4 and TRBJ2-3, with 7 positions matching TRBD1. CDR3 length: 16 amino acids. CDR1 SGHNT and CDR2 YYREEE come from the germline V gene (reference sequence). After removal of 3 bases from V and 4 bases from J, the junction contained 11 bases not matched to a gene. In DNA, the CDR3 is TGTGCCAGCAGCTATACCGGGACAGAAAGGGCAGATACGCAGTATTTT. Residues: CASSYTGTERADTQYF.

This clone came up a few times. The chain couples TRBV9 to TRBJ1-1; D ambiguous. Germline CDR1 is SGDLS and CDR2 is YYNGEE. V lost 3 bases and J lost 2, with 11 bases in between. This CDR3 is built from 14 residues. CDR3 sequence: CASSAGLLNTEAFF. The CDR3 DNA reads as TGTGCCAGCAGCGCTGGACTTCTAAACACTGAAGCTTTCTTT.

The chain is built from TRBV2 and TRBJ2-5; 7 nucleotides match TRBD2. V shed 6 bases and J 3 bases; nucleotides not matched to a gene: 4. Germline-derived CDR1 and CDR2 are SNHLY and FYNNEI. The CDR3 is 13 residues long. The CDR3 nucleotides read TGTGCCAGCAGCTGGGGGGGTGAAGAGACCCAGTACTTC. As protein: CASSWGGEETQYF.

V usage is TRBV5-4 and J usage is TRBJ1-2; TRBD1 aligns across 11 bases. Per germline, CDR1 SGHNT and CDR2 YYREEE (reference sequence). The CDR3 totals 15 residues. Trimming took 3 bases from V and 8 from J; bases not matched to a gene: 9. CDR3 loop: CASSSPGTGGRGYTF. CDR3 bases: TGTGCCAGCAGCTCTCCCGGGACAGGGGGGAGAGGCTACACCTTC.

V usage is TRBV4-3 and J usage is TRBJ1-6; D is uncertain. V was shortened by 1 base and J by 7 bases, with 5 bases between the two germline ends. The CDR3 runs to 13 residues. Germline lookup yields CDR1 LGHNA and CDR2 YSLEER. The CDR3 bases are TGCGCCAGCAGCCAAGGGGAGAATTCACCCCTCCACTTT. This gives the protein CASSQGENSPLHF.

This clone was picked up a small number of times. The CDR3 sequence is CASSHTQQGHSTDTQYF. In DNA form, the CDR3 reads TGTGCCAGCAGCCATACCCAACAGGGACATAGCACAGATACGCAGTATTTT. This sequence joins TRBV13 and TRBJ2-3; tentatively, D is TRBD1 (6 bases). The ends were cut back, 5 bases at V and 0 bases at J, with 18 bases in the middle. The CDR3 runs to 17 residues. Germline V gene sequence: CDR1 PRHDT, CDR2 FYEKMQ (reference sequence).

This clone was seen once. The chain carries TRBV5-1 and TRBJ2-3; TRBD1 aligns across 10 bases. This CDR3 is 15 amino acids long. Trimming removed 5 bases from V and 3 bases from J; junction bases left unmatched: 6. The V gene's germline CDR1 is SGHRS and CDR2 YFSETQ. The CDR3 here is CASRSGQGLTDTQYF. The CDR3 DNA follows: TGCGCCAGCAGGTCGGGACAGGGGTTAACAGATACGCAGTATTTT.